This TCR beta chain was profiled in a study of shared clonotypes between healthy human individuals. Data came from immunoSEQ multiplex PCR; TCRdb stores just in-frame clones and leaves some out. The data contain around 640,000 clones, approximately 96% of them singletons. This CDR3 region has 14 residues. Looked up from germline, CDR1 is SGDLS and CDR2 is YYNGEE. Trimming removed 3 bases from V and 5 bases from J, with 14 bases in between. CD45RO-negative, CCR7-positively selected cells formed the naive CD8 fraction, excluding terminally differentiated effector memory CD45RA+ cells. The specimen sequenced was naive CD8+ T cells sorted from blood. V is TRBV9 and J is TRBJ1-1; D call uncertain. The TCR comes from a woman aged 25 to 39 in good health. The CDR3 DNA is TGTGCCAGCAGCGCCCGGTTTGGCGGGACTGAAGCTTTCTTT. As protein: CASSARFGGTEAFF.